This T cell receptor beta chain is drawn from a study of T cell responses to AZD1222 COVID-19 vaccine. The method was immunoSEQ multiplex PCR; TCRdb's version includes in-frame clones alone and lacks a portion of them. This sample has about 140,000 clones, with about 93% found just once. V lost 7 bases to trimming and J lost 0 bases, with 13 bases between them. Germline values: CDR1 SGHAT, CDR2 FQNNGV. This CDR3 contains 15 residues. Sequenced material: peripheral blood, taken on day 0 of AZD1222 vaccination. The chain is built from TRBV11-2 and TRBJ2-1; D gene ambiguous. The TCR was taken from an adult in good health. The CDR3, as DNA: TGTGCCAGCACCTCCGACTTGAGCTCCTACAATGAGCAGTTCTTC. It encodes CASTSDLSSYNEQFF.